What follows is one T cell receptor beta chain and its context. Using immunoSEQ multiplex PCR, the repertoire was profiled, and TCRdb retains in-frame clones only, with some absent. The sample includes around 500,000 clones, 88% of them seen just once. The data were obtained in a study of blood T cell repertoires in COVID-19. V was shortened by 6 bases and J by 4 bases, with 12 bases between the two germline ends. This CDR3 has 13 residues. CDR1 MNHEY and CDR2 SVGAGI come from the germline V gene. The material sequenced was PBMCs or T cells enriched from blood (not recorded which). The chain links TRBV6-5 to TRBJ1-1; no clear D. The TCR was taken from a woman aged 40-49 years who had recovered from COVID-19. CDR3 sequence: CASSLGSGTEAFF. In DNA form, the CDR3 reads TGTGCCAGCAGCCTCGGGTCGGGCACTGAAGCTTTCTTT.